This entry is about one T cell receptor beta chain. Antigen: not known. Both 60 Vbeta primers and 13 Jbeta primers went into the PCR. The data were produced by immunoSEQ multiplex PCR, yet TCRdb's version contains in-frame clones alone and is incomplete. The sample holds roughly 100,000 clones, 60% to 85% seen once. This sample was included in a study of cytomegalovirus exposure and HLA in healthy donors. Study-wide results and caveats: Altogether, 150 to 200 TCR beta chains were recorded as cytomegalovirus-associated. Evidence from a later analysis indicated that most CMV-associated TCR beta chains looked HLA-restricted.

Trimming removed 0 bases from V and 5 bases from J, with 8 bases in between. The CDR3 sequence is 14 residues long. Looked up from germline, CDR1 is LNHNV and CDR2 is YYDKDF (reference sequence). The chain links TRBV15 to TRBJ2-1, with D perhaps matching TRBD2 (6 bases). The sample taken for sequencing was PBMCs. This clonotype was sampled from a man aged 40-50 years in good health and CMV-seronegative. CDR3 sequence reads: CATSRDRGNNEQFF. CDR3 in DNA: TGTGCCACCAGCAGAGATCGGGGGAACAATGAGCAGTTCTTC.